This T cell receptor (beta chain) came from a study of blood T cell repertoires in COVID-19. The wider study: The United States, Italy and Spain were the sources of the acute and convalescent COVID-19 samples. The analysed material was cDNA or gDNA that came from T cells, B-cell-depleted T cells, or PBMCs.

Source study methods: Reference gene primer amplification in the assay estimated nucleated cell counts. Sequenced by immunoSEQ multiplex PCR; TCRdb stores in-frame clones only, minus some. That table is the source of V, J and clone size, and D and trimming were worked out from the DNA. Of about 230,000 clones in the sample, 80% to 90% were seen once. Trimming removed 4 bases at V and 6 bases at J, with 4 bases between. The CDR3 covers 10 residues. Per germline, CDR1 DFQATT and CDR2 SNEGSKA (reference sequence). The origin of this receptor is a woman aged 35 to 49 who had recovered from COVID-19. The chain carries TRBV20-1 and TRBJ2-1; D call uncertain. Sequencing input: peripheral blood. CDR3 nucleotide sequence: TGCAGTGCTATATCCAATGAGCAGTTCTTC. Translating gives CSAISNEQFF.